Sequencing of this TCR beta chain was carried out in a study of cytomegalovirus exposure and HLA in healthy donors (TCRdb year 2017). The study in broad terms: According to an earlier analysis of 587 of the donors, some 180 million T cells yielded 117 million unique TCR beta sequences and more than 250 Gb of sequence data. To study patterns of TCR occurrence, a later analysis re-analyzed previously published TCR beta repertoires from more than 550 donors and added high-resolution HLA genotyping. A separate validation cohort of roughly 120 different subjects was used in addition to the 666-subject first cohort. The study profiled the T cell repertoires of 500 to 800 subjects by immunosequencing and related them to cytomegalovirus serostatus. Approximately 310 gigabases of sequencing data and roughly 90 million unique TCR sequences were included in an early release covering roughly 600 HLA-typed donors. The study was designed to test whether signatures of past pathogen exposure could be identified by cataloging public T cell receptors. An earlier analysis of several hundred of the donors applied high-throughput TCR beta sequencing to assess whether each TCR beta V gene segment acted as functional or pseudogenic. Rather than drawing on any new phenotypic data, the later analysis identified candidate immune exposures from TCR beta sequences and the way those sequences occurred across donors. The number of donors typed differed by locus, with about 629-630 for A, B, C, DRB1 and DQB1, 522 for DQA1, some 570 for DPA1, and approximately 470 for DPB1. Because of strong linkage in the cohort, roughly five DR-DQ haplotypes were treated as single units for association and clustering. To predict cytomegalovirus infection status, the study brought together high-throughput TCR immunosequencing, statistical association of individual TCRs with disease status, and machine learning. All discovery cohort repertoires had been generated on a single sequencing platform. The genetic ancestry cluster associated with self-reported Caucasian donors included roughly four fifths of the roughly 360 genotyped donors. Class I and class II HLA loci were covered by the typing at four-digit resolution. Donor age, sex, ethnicity and CMV serostatus were compiled alongside the repertoire data. A later genetic analysis took genome-wide SNP genotypes for about 65% of the roughly 670 donors and used that subset as a discovery cohort. Across some 400 genotyped donors of the cohort, an average of roughly 250,000 unique TCR beta nucleotide sequences per donor were sequenced, and approximately 17% of those sequences were non-productive.

The cohort consisted of 650 to 850 healthy bone marrow donors. Cohort members were all nominally healthy when sampled, although unrecorded immune exposures were likely present. The donor tested CMV seronegative, placing the donor among the 300 to 450 seronegative members of the cohort. A peripheral blood sample was provided by each donor, and peripheral blood mononuclear cells were used for TCR beta sequencing. Genomic DNA was extracted from the blood cell samples with the Qiagen DNeasy Blood Extraction Kit. General conclusions and limits of the study: Broadly in line with IMGT annotations, most TCR beta V segments showed up in productive rearrangements about 87% or about 30% of the time in an earlier analysis of 450 to 600 of the donors. Most TCR sequences were seen in very few donors, while some public TCRs were found in many individuals. Presence/absence analyses assumed roughly uniform sequencing depth across donors, an assumption that may not hold. A group of highly shared sequence variants was considered likely to be a technical artifact of the sequencing pipeline. Several of the top co-occurrence clusters appeared to be linked to parvovirus B19, influenza, CMV and Epstein-Barr virus, according to a later analysis. Because some donors lacked HLA typing at each locus, the association tests relied only on the typed subset. In this cohort, only TCR beta chains were sequenced, and detectable features were limited by the absence of alpha or paired-chain data. Because the 87-base-pair reads could not distinguish some IMGT-functional V segments, including TRBV6-2 and TRBV6-3, those segments were excluded. Immune exposure information for the cohort was limited to CMV serostatus. A later genetic analysis reported fewer N-insertions in productive TCRs among donors in an Asian-associated ancestry cluster than the roughly 620-donor mean. In vitro tests confirmed that three of the cytomegalovirus-associated TCR beta chains recognize cytomegalovirus antigens. When HLA alleles, especially DR and DQ, strongly co-occurred, attributing TCR associations to individual alleles was difficult. Linkage disequilibrium might explain the correlated functional status among segregating V segments, but an unknown experimental factor could not be excluded. V-gene and J-gene trimming of TCR beta chains was associated with a missense DCLRE1C variant in a later genetic analysis, and the association was replicated in an independent cohort. Fewer than 20 rarely observed V segments, including chromosome 9 orphons, were excluded from the earlier analysis of a few hundred of the donors because counts were too low. The authors suggested that the approach could potentially be generalized to other disease states and immunological phenotypes. The classifier was reported to diagnose cytomegalovirus status with high specificity and sensitivity in both the original cohort and the validation cohort. In a later analysis, some 18,000 TCR beta sequences were associated with specific HLA alleles at a false discovery rate of 0.05. A further reported finding was that TCR beta sequences accurately predicted the HLA-A and HLA-B alleles for most subjects in the first cohort. In a later analysis, HLA-associated TCR beta chains were found to be more clonally expanded and to have lower generation probabilities than equally common non-associated chains. The study listed 170 or so TCR beta chains as associated with cytomegalovirus. In a later analysis, TCR association rates were found to vary across HLA loci, with the most associated TCRs seen for DRB1 alleles and the fewest for HLA-C alleles. In a later analysis, most CMV-associated TCR beta chains were found to appear HLA-restricted, with HLA associations seemingly driven largely by CMV exposure.

The table lists this clone with a few counts. The antigen it binds to is not known. The input lacks base qualities; no much larger clone sits a single base away. Library preparation was by the immunoSEQ multiplex PCR assay. A mixture of 60 forward primers for TCR Vbeta segments and 13 reverse primers for TCR Jbeta segments was used in the multiplex PCR. The CDR3 region of rearranged TCR beta genes was amplified from genomic DNA by a multiplex PCR assay. Amplified TCR beta libraries were sequenced as 87-base-pair reads on the Illumina HiSeq System. Concerning the study's data processing: Across the 666 repertoires, a later analysis counted some 81 million unique TCR beta chains, some 11 million of which were shared by at least two donors. To remove PCR and sequencing errors, raw reads were error-corrected and collapsed into unique sequences using a nearest-neighbor algorithm that merged closely related sequences. CDR3 sequences were aligned to IMGT reference sequences to assign V, D and J gene segments. Each retained sequence needed at least a six-nucleotide match to both a V gene segment and a J gene segment. A rearrangement counted as productive if the CDR3 had no stop codons and remained in frame with V and J, and every other rearrangement counted as non-productive. Following IMGT convention, CDR3 was defined as the stretch from the second conserved V-encoded cysteine up to the conserved J-encoded phenylalanine. In an earlier analysis of 500 to 650 of the donors, sequences lacking an unambiguous match to a single V gene segment were excluded. An earlier analysis of some 500 of the donors classified V segments as functional when productive rearrangements were above 56.7% and as segregating when the standard deviation between donors was above 5%. To diagnose cytomegalovirus status from the catalog of TCR beta chain sequences, a statistical classification framework was built. A later analysis assigned V and J genes by comparing TCR nucleotide sequences with IMGT/GENE-DB human TR gene sequences. The TCRdist pipeline was used in a later analysis to assign CDR3 sequences and most-parsimonious VDJ recombination scenarios. A later analysis defined each TCR beta chain by its CDR3 amino acid sequence plus V-gene family, and excluded reads lacking a unique V-gene family. A later analysis removed 600 or so highly shared, low-generation-probability nucleotide sequences to deal with suspected cross-contamination and a sequencing artifact. A later analysis calculated a clonal expansion index for each public chain from normalized within-repertoire ranks of inferred template counts. In a later analysis, generation probabilities were computed using a VDJ recombination model fitted to out-of-frame rearrangements, and the results were checked against IGoR. In a later analysis, hypergeometric tests were used to score TCR-TCR, TCR-HLA and TCR-CMV co-occurrence, with a repertoire-size bias correction applied to TCR pairs. A later analysis estimated false discovery rates by permuting HLA or CMV assignments 20 times. In a later analysis, co-occurring TCRs were grouped with DBSCAN, and TCRdist sequence similarity was added when clustering was performed within HLA-allele-positive subsets. Co-occurrence clustering excluded repertoires with fewer than 30,000 or more than 120,000 public chains, plus five with anomalous nucleotide sharing. The table was pulled from immuneACCESS by TCRdb, which kept in-frame rearrangements only. Such tables lose some clones; where checked, under half of the loss comes from unresolved V genes, and the rest has no known cause. For V, J and clone size, that table is used; D and trimming come from the DNA. The sample profile shows 130,000 or so clones; around 70% of them were found once. The ten largest make up 7.3% of the sample.

The germline V gene provides CDR1 SNHLY and CDR2 FYNNEI. Germline trimming: 1 base from V, 3 bases from J; junction bases outside gene matches: 11. Including the terminal cysteine and phenylalanine, the CDR3 comprises 17 residues. Only the CDR3 region is kept as DNA, spanning 51 bases read in frame from base 1. The sequence joins TRBV2 to TRBJ1-2; TRBD1 matches 7 bases in the middle. Sequences were obtained from PBMCs. This TCR came from a male donor in good health and CMV-seronegative. The CDR3 region reads CASSEEVRGKGDYGYTF. The nucleotide sequence reads TGTGCCAGCAGTGAAGAGGTCAGGGGGAAAGGGGACTATGGCTACACCTTC. The full variable domain, with segments outside the CDR3 supplied by the reference TRBV2 and TRBJ1-2 proteins, appears as EPEVTQTPSHQVTQMGQEVILRCVPISNHLYFYWYRQILGQKVEFLVSFYNNEISEKSEIFDDQFSVERPDGSNFTLKIRSTKLEDSAMYFCASSEEVRGKGDYGYTFGSGTRLTVV.